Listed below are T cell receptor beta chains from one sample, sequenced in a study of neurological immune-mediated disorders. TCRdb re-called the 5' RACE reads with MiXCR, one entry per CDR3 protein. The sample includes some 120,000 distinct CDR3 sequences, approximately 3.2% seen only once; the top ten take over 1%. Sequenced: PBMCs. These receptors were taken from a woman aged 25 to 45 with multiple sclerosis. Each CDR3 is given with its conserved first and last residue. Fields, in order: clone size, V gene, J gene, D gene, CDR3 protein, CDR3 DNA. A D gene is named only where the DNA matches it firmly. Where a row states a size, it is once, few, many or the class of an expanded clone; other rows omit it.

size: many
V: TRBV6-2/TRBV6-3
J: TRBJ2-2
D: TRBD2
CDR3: CASSNSGLAGELFF
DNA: TGTGCCAGCAGTAACTCTGGACTAGCCGGGGAGCTGTTTTTT

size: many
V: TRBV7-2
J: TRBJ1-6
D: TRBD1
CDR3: CASSLAGGRVPSPLHF
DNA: TGTGCCAGCAGCTTAGCAGGGGGCAGGGTACCTTCACCCCTCCACTTT

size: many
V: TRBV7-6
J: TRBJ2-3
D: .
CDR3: CASTLGAAHTDTQYF
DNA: TGTGCCAGCACCTTAGGGGCGGCTCACACAGATACGCAGTATTTT

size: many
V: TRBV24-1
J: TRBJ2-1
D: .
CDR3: CATSDFGLGNNEQFF
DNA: TGTGCCACCAGTGATTTTGGTTTAGGGAACAATGAGCAGTTCTTC

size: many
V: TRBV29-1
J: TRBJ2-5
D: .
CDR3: CSVDGGQETQYF
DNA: TGCAGTGTTGATGGAGGCCAAGAGACCCAGTACTTC

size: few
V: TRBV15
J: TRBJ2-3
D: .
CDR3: CATSRKTVLTDTQYF
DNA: TGTGCCACCAGCAGAAAGACAGTTCTCACAGATACGCAGTATTTT

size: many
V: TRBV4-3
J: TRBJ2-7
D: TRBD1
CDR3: CASSQDRSLNEQYF
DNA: TGCGCCAGCAGCCAGGACAGGTCACTTAACGAGCAGTACTTC

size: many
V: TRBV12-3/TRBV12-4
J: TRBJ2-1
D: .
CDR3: CASSLAGESNEQFF
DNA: TGTGCCAGCAGTTTAGCGGGGGAATCTAATGAGCAGTTCTTC

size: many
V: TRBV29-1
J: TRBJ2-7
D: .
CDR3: CSVRQPQTYEQYF
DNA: TGCAGCGTCCGACAGCCTCAGACCTACGAGCAGTACTTC

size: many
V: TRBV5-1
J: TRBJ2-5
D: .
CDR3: CASSLELAGETQYF
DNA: TGCGCCAGCAGCTTGGAACTAGCTGGTGAGACCCAGTACTTC

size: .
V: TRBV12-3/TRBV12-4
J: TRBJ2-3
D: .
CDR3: CASRPRGPLPDTQYF
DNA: TGTGCCAGCAGGCCGCGGGGGCCCTTGCCAGATACGCAGTATTTT

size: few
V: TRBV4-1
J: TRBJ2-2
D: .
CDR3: CASSQEHRDKNTGELFF
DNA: TGCGCCAGCAGCCAAGAACATCGGGACAAAAACACCGGGGAGCTGTTTTTT

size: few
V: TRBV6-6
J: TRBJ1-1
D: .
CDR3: CASTHPQDMNTEAFF
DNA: TGTGCCAGCACCCACCCACAGGACATGAACACTGAAGCTTTCTTT

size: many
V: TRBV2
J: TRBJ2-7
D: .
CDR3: CASSGWDSYEQYF
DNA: TGTGCCAGCAGTGGCTGGGATTCCTACGAGCAGTACTTC

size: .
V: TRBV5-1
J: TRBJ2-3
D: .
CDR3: CASSSRRGTDTQYF
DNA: TGCGCCAGCAGTTCGCGTAGGGGCACAGATACGCAGTATTTT

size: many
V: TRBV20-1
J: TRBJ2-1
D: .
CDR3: CSARDQPVLNEQFF
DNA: TGCAGTGCTAGAGATCAGCCCGTCCTCAATGAGCAGTTCTTC

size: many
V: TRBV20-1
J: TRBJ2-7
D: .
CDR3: CSASLGSTYEQYF
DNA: TGCAGTGCTAGCCTCGGGTCTACCTACGAGCAGTACTTC

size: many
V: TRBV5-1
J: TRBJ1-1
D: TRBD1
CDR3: CASSLSQGAGNTEAFF
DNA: TGCGCCAGCAGCTTGTCCCAGGGGGCGGGTAACACTGAAGCTTTCTTT

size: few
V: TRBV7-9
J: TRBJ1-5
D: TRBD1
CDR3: CASSSQGTGNQPQHF
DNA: TGTGCCAGCAGTTCCCAGGGGACAGGGAACCAGCCCCAGCATTTT

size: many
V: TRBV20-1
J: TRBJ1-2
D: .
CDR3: CSALDRDYGYTF
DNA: TGCAGTGCTTTGGACAGAGACTATGGCTACACCTTC

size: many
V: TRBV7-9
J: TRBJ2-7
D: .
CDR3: CASSVQPRYEQYF
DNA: TGTGCCAGCAGTGTCCAGCCGAGGTACGAGCAGTACTTC

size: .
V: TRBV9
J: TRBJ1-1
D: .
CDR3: CASSPGLAEAFF
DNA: TGTGCCAGCAGCCCAGGTTTGGCTGAAGCTTTCTTT

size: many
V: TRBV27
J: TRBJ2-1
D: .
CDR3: CASSLVPPRDGYNEQFF
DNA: TGTGCCAGCAGTTTAGTTCCCCCGAGAGATGGGTACAATGAGCAGTTCTTC

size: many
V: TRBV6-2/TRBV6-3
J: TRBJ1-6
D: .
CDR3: CASSYDRSSYNSPLHF
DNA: TGTGCCAGCAGTTACGACAGGAGCTCCTATAATTCACCCCTCCACTTT

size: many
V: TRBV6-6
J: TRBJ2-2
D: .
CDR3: CASSYTGLQAGELFF
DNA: TGTGCCAGCAGTTACACGGGCTTGCAGGCCGGGGAGCTGTTTTTT

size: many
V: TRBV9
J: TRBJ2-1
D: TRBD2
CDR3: CASSVVGLAGGSSYNEQFF
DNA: TGTGCCAGCAGCGTAGTGGGGCTAGCGGGGGGGAGCTCCTACAATGAGCAGTTCTTC

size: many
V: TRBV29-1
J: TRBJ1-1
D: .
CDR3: CSVERGATEAFF
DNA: TGCAGCGTTGAAAGGGGGGCCACTGAAGCTTTCTTT

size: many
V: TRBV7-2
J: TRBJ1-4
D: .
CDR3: CASSLGGGGGEKLFF
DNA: TGTGCCAGCAGCTTAGGCGGGGGCGGAGGAGAAAAACTGTTTTTT

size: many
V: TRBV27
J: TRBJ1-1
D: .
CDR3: CASSQGGGGNTEAFF
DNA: TGTGCCAGCAGCCAGGGCGGTGGGGGGAACACTGAAGCTTTCTTT

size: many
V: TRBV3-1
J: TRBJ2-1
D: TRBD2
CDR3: CASSQVLLAGDSVVSYNEQFF
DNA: TGTGCCAGCAGCCAAGTGTTACTAGCGGGAGATTCCGTTGTTTCCTACAATGAGCAGTTCTTC

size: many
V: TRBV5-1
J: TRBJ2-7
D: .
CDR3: CASSAGQSYEQYF
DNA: TGCGCCAGCAGCGCCGGACAGAGCTACGAGCAGTACTTC

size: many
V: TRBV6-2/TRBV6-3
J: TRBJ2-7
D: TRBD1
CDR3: CASSYQTEGASTYEQYF
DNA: TGTGCCAGCAGTTACCAGACCGAGGGGGCCTCTACCTACGAGCAGTACTTC

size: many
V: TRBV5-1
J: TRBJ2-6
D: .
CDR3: CASSSTVSSGAGANVLTF
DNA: TGCGCCAGCAGCTCCACAGTTAGTTCAGGAGCTGGGGCCAACGTCCTGACTTTC

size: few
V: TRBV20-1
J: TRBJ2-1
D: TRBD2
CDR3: CSASHGLAGALGDEQFF
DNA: TGCAGTGCTAGCCACGGACTAGCGGGAGCTCTGGGGGATGAGCAGTTCTTC

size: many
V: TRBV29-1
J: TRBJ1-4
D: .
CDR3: CSVTKPGEKLFF
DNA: TGCAGCGTCACCAAACCAGGTGAAAAACTGTTTTTT

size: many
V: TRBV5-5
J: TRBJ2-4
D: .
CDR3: CASSLVDGGAAKNIQYF
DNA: TGTGCCAGCAGCTTGGTTGATGGGGGGGCGGCCAAAAACATTCAGTACTTC

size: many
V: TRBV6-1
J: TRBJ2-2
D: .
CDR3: CASSAGTQVVGELFF
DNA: TGTGCCAGCAGTGCCGGGACCCAGGTGGTTGGGGAGCTGTTTTTT

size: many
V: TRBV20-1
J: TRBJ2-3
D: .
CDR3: CSAITGRGTDTQYF
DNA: TGCAGTGCTATTACCGGGAGAGGCACAGATACGCAGTATTTT